The 9 T cell receptor beta chains below come from one sample, sequenced in a study of shared clonotypes between healthy human individuals. Profiling relied on immunoSEQ multiplex PCR, and the TCRdb table lists in-frame clones only, not all of them. The sample has about 120,000 clones, around 68% seen once. Source material: memory CD8+ T cells sorted from blood. The subset here: CD45RO+ cells pooled with CCR7-negative TemRA cells. All receptors come from a woman aged 25 to 39 in good health.

This clone has a count of ten or more. The CDR3 reads CASRLEAGFYNEQFF. The CDR3 coding sequence is TGTGCCAGCAGGCTAGAAGCGGGGTTCTACAATGAGCAGTTCTTC. This sequence joins TRBV7-6 and TRBJ2-1; 7 bases match TRBD2. The CDR3 runs to 15 residues. V trimming: 6 bases; J trimming: 3 bases; junction bases outside the gene matches: 8. Germline CDR1 is SGHVS and CDR2 is FNYEAQ.

This clone has a single count. The rearrangement links TRBV27 to TRBJ1-1, with no clear D. The CDR3 runs 13 residues. V lost 4 bases, J lost 2 bases, and 8 bases lay in between. Germline CDR1 and CDR2: MNHEY and SMNVEV (reference sequence). CDR3: CASSSTRNTEAFF. The CDR3 DNA is TGTGCCAGCAGTTCTACCAGAAACACTGAAGCTTTCTTT.

CDR3 bases: TGCGCCAGCAGCCAAGGCGATTGTCGGGACACCCACTACAATGAGCAGTTCTTC. Encoded protein: CASSQGDCRDTHYNEQFF. The rearrangement joins TRBV4-1 to TRBJ2-1; TRBD1 might be the D (6 bases). Trimming removed 1 base from V and 3 bases from J, with 19 bases in between. The CDR3 contains 18 residues. Germline V gene sequence: CDR1 MGHRA, CDR2 YSYEKL.

The chain carries TRBV5-4 and TRBJ2-2; TRBD2 is a possible D gene (5 bases). CDR1 SGHNT and CDR2 YYREEE come from the germline V gene (reference sequence). This CDR3 contains 16 residues. V was pared by 4 bases and J by 4 bases, with 17 bases between. CDR3 DNA: TGTGCCAGCAGCAGAGGAGGACTCCGAGCCACCGGGGAGCTGTTTTTT. As protein: CASSRGGLRATGELFF.

The rearrangement uses TRBV6-5 and TRBJ1-5, with D possibly TRBD1 on 6 matching bases. The germline V and J ends were trimmed by 0 bases and 7 bases, with 13 bases remaining between them. Germline CDR1 is MNHEY and CDR2 is SVGAGI. The CDR3 spans 15 residues. The CDR3 nucleotides read TGTGCCAGCAGTTACTCGGCCGGCCAGGGGCAGCCCCAGCATTTT. It encodes CASSYSAGQGQPQHF.

V gene TRBV25-1 combines with J gene TRBJ2-3; TRBD1 aligns across 9 bases. This CDR3 has 16 residues. Trimming removed 5 bases from V and 5 bases from J; junction bases left unmatched: 11. CDR1 and CDR2 from the germline V gene are MGHDK and SYGVNS. CDR3 sequence reads: CASSHGDRVVGDTQYF. CDR3 sequence (DNA): TGTGCCAGCAGTCACGGGGACAGGGTTGTTGGAGATACGCAGTATTTT.

V gene TRBV28 combines with J gene TRBJ2-1, with D unresolved. Germline V gives CDR1 MDHEN, CDR2 SYDVKM. There are 11 residues in the CDR3. V gave up 4 bases and J gave up 7 bases, with 5 bases separating them. DNA for the CDR3: TGTGCCAGCAGTTCCTCAAATGAGCAGTTCTTC. This encodes CASSSSNEQFF.

The chain links TRBV28 to TRBJ1-5; maybe TRBD1 (5 bases). From germline, CDR1 is MDHEN and CDR2 SYDVKM. This CDR3 contains 18 residues. The V end was cut by 5 bases, the J end by 0 bases, with 20 bases between. In DNA form, the CDR3 reads TGTGCCAGCAGTCCGCCCGGGGGGAGGTGGTATAGCAATCAGCCCCAGCATTTT. Encoded protein: CASSPPGGRWYSNQPQHF.

The chain couples TRBV28 to TRBJ2-1; the D gene is possibly TRBD2 (5 bases). Germline CDR1 is MDHEN and CDR2 is SYDVKM. This CDR3 is 17 amino acids long. Trimming took off 4 bases at V and 0 bases at J, with 16 bases between the two ends. CDR3 coding DNA: TGTGCCAGCAGTTCCCTCCTTAGCGTTCCCTCCTACAATGAGCAGTTCTTC. Translating it yields CASSSLLSVPSYNEQFF. Full variable domain (outside the CDR3, taken from reference TRBV28 and TRBJ2-1): DVKVTQSSRYLVKRTGEKVFLECVQDMDHENMFWYRQDPGLGLRLIYFSYDVKMKEKGDIPEGYSVSREKKERFSLILESASTNQTSMYLCASSSLLSVPSYNEQFFGPGTRLTVL.